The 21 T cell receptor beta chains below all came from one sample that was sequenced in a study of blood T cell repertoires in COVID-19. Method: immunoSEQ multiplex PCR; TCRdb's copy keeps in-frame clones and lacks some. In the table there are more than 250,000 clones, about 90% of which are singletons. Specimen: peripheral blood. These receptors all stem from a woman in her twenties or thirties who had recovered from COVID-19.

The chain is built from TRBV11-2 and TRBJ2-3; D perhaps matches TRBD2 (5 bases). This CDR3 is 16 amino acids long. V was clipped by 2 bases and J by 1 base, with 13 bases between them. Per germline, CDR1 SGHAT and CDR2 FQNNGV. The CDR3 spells CASSLIWRARTDTQYF. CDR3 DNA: TGTGCCAGCAGCTTAATTTGGCGGGCCCGCACAGATACGCAGTATTTT.

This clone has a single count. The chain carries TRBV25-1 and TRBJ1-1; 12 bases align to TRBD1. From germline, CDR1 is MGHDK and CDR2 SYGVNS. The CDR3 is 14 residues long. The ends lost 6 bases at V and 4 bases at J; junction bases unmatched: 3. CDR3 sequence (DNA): TGTGCCAGCAGGGGACAGGGGGCGCTCACTGAAGCTTTCTTT. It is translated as CASRGQGALTEAFF.

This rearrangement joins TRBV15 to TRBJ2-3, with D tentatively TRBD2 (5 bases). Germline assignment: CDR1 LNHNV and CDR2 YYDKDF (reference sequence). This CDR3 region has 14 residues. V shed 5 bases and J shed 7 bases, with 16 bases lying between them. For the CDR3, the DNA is TGTGCCACCAGCTTTAAGGCCAACGGGAATACGCAGTATTTT. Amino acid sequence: CATSFKANGNTQYF.

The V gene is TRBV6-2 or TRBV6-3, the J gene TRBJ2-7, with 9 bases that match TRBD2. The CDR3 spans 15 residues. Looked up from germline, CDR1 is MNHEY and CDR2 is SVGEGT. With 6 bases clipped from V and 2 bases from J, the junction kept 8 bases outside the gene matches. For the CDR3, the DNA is TGTGCCAGCAGCCGACTAGCGGACGGAACCTACGAGCAGTACTTC. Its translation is CASSRLADGTYEQYF.

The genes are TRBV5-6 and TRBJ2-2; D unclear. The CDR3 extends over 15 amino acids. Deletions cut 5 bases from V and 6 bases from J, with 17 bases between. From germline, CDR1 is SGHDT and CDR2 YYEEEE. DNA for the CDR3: TGTGCCAGCAGAAAGATGACTTATAACCCCGGGGAGCTGTTTTTT. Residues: CASRKMTYNPGELFF.

The CDR3 nucleotides read TGTGCCAGCAGCCCCAGGGGCTTCAACACTGAAGCTTTCTTT. Translating gives CASSPRGFNTEAFF. The rearrangement links TRBV7-2 to TRBJ1-1; tentatively, D is TRBD1 (6 bases). Germline CDR1 is SGHTA and CDR2 is FQGNSA. Trimming left V 5 bases short and J 2 bases short, with 12 bases between. This CDR3 contains 14 residues.

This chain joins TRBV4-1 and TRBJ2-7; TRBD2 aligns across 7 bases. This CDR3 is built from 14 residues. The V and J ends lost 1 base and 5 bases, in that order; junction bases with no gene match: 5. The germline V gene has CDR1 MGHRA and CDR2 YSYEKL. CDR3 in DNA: TGCGCCAGCAGCCAAGGTCCTAGCGGCAACGAGCAGTACTTC. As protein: CASSQGPSGNEQYF.

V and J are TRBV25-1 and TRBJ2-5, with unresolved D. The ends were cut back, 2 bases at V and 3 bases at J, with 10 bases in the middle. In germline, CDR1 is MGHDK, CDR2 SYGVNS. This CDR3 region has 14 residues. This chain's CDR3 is CASSERVSEETQYF. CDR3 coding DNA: TGTGCCAGCAGTGAACGGGTCTCCGAAGAGACCCAGTACTTC.

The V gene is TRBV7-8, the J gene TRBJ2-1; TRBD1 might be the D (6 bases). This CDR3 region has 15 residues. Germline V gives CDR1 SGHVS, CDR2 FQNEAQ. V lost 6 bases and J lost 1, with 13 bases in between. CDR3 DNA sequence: TGTGCCAGCAGACAGGACAGCCAATCCTACAATGAGCAGTTCTTC. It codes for CASRQDSQSYNEQFF.

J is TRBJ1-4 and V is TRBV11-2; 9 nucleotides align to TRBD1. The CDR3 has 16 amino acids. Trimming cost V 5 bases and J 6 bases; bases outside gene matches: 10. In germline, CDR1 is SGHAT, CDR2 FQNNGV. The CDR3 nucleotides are TGTGCCAGCAGCACTACAGGGGGCGGCGGTTATGAAAAACTGTTTTTT. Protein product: CASSTTGGGGYEKLFF.

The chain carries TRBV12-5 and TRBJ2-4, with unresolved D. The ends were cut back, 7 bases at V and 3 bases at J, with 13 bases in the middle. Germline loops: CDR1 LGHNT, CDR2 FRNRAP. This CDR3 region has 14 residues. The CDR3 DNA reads TGTGCTAGTGTTTCAGACGACAACAAAAACATTCAGTACTTC. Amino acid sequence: CASVSDDNKNIQYF. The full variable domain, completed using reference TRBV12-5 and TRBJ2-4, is DARVTQTPRHKVTEMGQEVTMRCQPILGHNTVFWYRQTMMQGLELLAYFRNRAPLDDSGMPKDRFSAEMPDATLATLKIQPSEPRDSAVYFCASVSDDNKNIQYFGAGTRLSVL.

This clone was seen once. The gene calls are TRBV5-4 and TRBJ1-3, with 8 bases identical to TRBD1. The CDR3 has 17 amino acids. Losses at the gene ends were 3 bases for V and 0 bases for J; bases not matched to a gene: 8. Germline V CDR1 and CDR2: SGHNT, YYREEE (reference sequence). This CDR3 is CASSSRDRPFSGNTIYF. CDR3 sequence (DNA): TGTGCCAGCAGCTCTAGGGACAGGCCATTCTCTGGAAACACCATATATTTT.

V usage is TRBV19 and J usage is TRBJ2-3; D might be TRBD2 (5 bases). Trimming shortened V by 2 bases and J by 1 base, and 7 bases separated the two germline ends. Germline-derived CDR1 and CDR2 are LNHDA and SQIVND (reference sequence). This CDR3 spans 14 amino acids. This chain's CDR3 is CASSIIGGTDTQYF. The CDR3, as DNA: TGTGCCAGTAGTATAATCGGGGGCACAGATACGCAGTATTTT.

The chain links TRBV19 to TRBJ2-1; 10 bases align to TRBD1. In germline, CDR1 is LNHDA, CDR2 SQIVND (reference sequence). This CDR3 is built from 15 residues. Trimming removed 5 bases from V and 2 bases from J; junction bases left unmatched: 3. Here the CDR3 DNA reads TGTGCCAGTAGTGACAGGGGGCGTCCCTACAATGAGCAGTTCTTC. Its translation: CASSDRGRPYNEQFF.

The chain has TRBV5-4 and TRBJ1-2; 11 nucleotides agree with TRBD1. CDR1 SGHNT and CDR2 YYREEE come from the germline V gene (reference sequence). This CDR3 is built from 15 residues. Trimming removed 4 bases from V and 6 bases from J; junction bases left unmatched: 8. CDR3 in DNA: TGTGCCAGCAGCCCAACCGGGACAGGGGGGGATGGCTACACCTTC. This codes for CASSPTGTGGDGYTF.

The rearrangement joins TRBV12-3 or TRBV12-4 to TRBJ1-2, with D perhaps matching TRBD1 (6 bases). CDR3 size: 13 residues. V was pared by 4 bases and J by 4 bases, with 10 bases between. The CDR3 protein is CASSSSDSYGYTF. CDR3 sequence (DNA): TGTGCCAGCAGTTCCTCGGACAGCTATGGCTACACCTTC.

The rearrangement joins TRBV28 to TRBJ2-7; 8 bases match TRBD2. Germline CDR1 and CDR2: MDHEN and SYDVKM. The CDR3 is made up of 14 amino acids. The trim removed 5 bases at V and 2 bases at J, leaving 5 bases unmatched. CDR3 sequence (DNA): TGTGCCAGCAGTGCGACTAGCGAAGCCTACGAGCAGTACTTC. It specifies CASSATSEAYEQYF.

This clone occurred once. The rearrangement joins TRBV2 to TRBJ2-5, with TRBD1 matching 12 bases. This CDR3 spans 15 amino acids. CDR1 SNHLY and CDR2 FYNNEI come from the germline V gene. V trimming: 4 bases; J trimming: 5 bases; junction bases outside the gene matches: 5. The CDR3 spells CASSGGTGGRETQYF. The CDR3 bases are TGTGCCAGCAGTGGAGGGACAGGGGGCCGGGAGACCCAGTACTTC. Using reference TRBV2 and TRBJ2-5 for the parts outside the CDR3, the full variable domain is EPEVTQTPSHQVTQMGQEVILRCVPISNHLYFYWYRQILGQKVEFLVSFYNNEISEKSEIFDDQFSVERPDGSNFTLKIRSTKLEDSAMYFCASSGGTGGRETQYFGPGTRLLVL.

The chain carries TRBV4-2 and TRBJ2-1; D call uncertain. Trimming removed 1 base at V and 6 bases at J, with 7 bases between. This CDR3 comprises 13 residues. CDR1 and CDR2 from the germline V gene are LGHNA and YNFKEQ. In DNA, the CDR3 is TGTGCCAGCAGCCAAGTTCGTTCCAATGAGCAGTTCTTC. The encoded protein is CASSQVRSNEQFF.

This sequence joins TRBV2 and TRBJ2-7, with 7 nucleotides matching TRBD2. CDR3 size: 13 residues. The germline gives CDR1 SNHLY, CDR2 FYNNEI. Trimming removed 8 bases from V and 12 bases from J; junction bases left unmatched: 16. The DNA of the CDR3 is TGTGCCAGCGACAGACTAGCCTCCGGGCGTGGGTACTTC. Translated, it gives CASDRLASGRGYF. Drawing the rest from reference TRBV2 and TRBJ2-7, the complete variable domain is EPEVTQTPSHQVTQMGQEVILRCVPISNHLYFYWYRQILGQKVEFLVSFYNNEISEKSEIFDDQFSVERPDGSNFTLKIRSTKLEDSAMYFCASDRLASGRGYFGPGTRLTVT.

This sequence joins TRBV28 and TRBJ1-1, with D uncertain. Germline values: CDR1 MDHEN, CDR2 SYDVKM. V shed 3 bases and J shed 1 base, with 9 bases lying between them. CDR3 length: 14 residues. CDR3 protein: CASSFVQPNTEAFF. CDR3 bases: TGTGCCAGCAGTTTCGTACAGCCGAACACTGAAGCTTTCTTT.